Each of the 2 T cell receptor beta chains below was sequenced from the same sample in a study of CD8 T cells in Susac syndrome. The RNA input was roughly 0.5 to 1 ug, and it was reverse transcribed with random hexamers. Using its own MiXCR run on the immunoSEQ multiplex PCR reads, TCRdb lists one record per CDR3 protein. Of about 150,000 distinct CDR3 sequences listed, roughly 96% are singletons. What was sequenced was CD8+ T cells from PBMCs. The source of these receptors is a human donor with multiple sclerosis.

The rearrangement joins TRBV30 to TRBJ1-2; TRBD1 agrees at 9 bases. V dropped 2 bases and J dropped 4; count of bases not matched to a gene: 5. The germline CDR1 and CDR2 sequences are GTSNPN and SVGIG (reference sequence). The CDR3 extends over 14 amino acids. CDR3 bases: TGTGCCTGGAGTCCGGGACAGGGTTCCTATGGCTACACCTTC. Encoded protein: CAWSPGQGSYGYTF.

The chain joins TRBV7-6 to TRBJ1-6, with a weak D call TRBD1 (5 bases). Germline CDR1 SGHVS, CDR2 FNYEAQ. The V gene lost 5 bases and the J gene lost 9 bases, with 20 bases spanning the gap. There are 16 residues in the CDR3. In nucleotides, the CDR3 is TGTGCCAGCAGCCCGCGTAGAGGGGCAAGACGTTCACCCCTCCACTTT. Translation: CASSPRRGARRSPLHF.